This T cell receptor beta chain was identified in a study of cytomegalovirus exposure and HLA in healthy donors. The wider study: When 398 donors were genotyped, roughly 82% of them were found to fall in the Caucasian-associated ancestry cluster.

In the case of this clone: Its antigen is as yet unknown.

PCR involved 60 Vbeta and 13 Jbeta primers. Clones were read by immunoSEQ multiplex PCR, and TCRdb kept only the in-frame ones, dropping some. The data show around 110,000 clones, around 10% seen once. The length of the CDR3 is 15 residues. V dropped 3 bases and J dropped 2 bases, with 13 bases sitting between them. CDR1 KGHSH and CDR2 LQKENI come from the germline V gene. Study-level results: It has been reported that TCR beta sequences accurately predicted the HLA-A and HLA-B alleles of most subjects. Likely technical artifact: a cluster of highly shared sequence variants.

The source of this sequence is a man aged 25 to 40 in good health and CMV-seronegative. This chain uses TRBV18 with TRBJ2-5; the D is unclear. The sample was PBMCs. CDR3 protein: CASSPIRTPQETQYF. The CDR3 nucleotides are TGTGCCAGCTCACCGATACGTACACCGCAAGAGACCCAGTACTTC.